This passage covers 27 T cell receptor beta chains from one sample sequenced in a study of cytomegalovirus exposure and HLA in healthy donors (dated by TCRdb to 2016 to 2017). To prepare the library, the immunoSEQ multiplex PCR assay was applied. This is the immuneACCESS table as TCRdb keeps it, with only in-frame sequences that have V and J called. A part of the clones is gone; compared with another copy, unresolved V genes explain less than half, and the rest is unexplained. This sample is represented by approximately 260,000 clones; approximately 86% of them were singletons. The top ten hold around 1% of the sample. The sequencing sample was made of PBMCs. The receptors originated from a young woman in good health and CMV-seronegative.

This clone was detected once. The chain has TRBV5-6 and TRBJ2-7; D may be TRBD1 (5 bases). V was shortened by 4 bases and J by 2 bases, with 19 bases between the two germline ends. The CDR3 length is 16 residues. Germline V gene lookup returns CDR1 SGHDT and CDR2 YYEEEE. Here the CDR3 DNA reads TGTGCCAGCAGCACCTACCGACTTGACAGTACCTACGAGCAGTACTTC. Residues: CASSTYRLDSTYEQYF. Looking up the rest from reference TRBV5-6 and TRBJ2-7 gives the full variable domain: DAGVTQSPTHLIKTRGQQVTLRCSPKSGHDTVSWYQQALGQGPQFIFQYYEEEERQRGNFPDRFSGHQFPNYSSELNVNALLLGDSALYLCASSTYRLDSTYEQYFGPGTRLTVT.

The rearrangement links TRBV10-2 to TRBJ1-1; possible D gene TRBD1, 5 bases. Germline CDR1 reads WSHSY; CDR2 reads SAAADI. The CDR3 length is 14 residues. V lost 6 bases, J lost 1 base, and 12 bases lay in between. DNA for the CDR3: TGCGCCAGCAGGAAGGGGCAGGGGAACACTGAAGCTTTCTTT. Residues: CASRKGQGNTEAFF.

The V gene is TRBV7-3, the J gene TRBJ2-3, with 7 nucleotides matching TRBD2. This CDR3 has 16 residues. J lost 4 bases, V lost 5 bases, and 12 bases had no gene match. Per germline, CDR1 SGHTA and CDR2 FQGTGA. The CDR3 bases are TGTGCCAGCAGCCTCCGGTCAGCGGGGAGAGCAGATACGCAGTATTTT. It is translated as CASSLRSAGRADTQYF.

The chain has TRBV28 and TRBJ1-1; D gene ambiguous. Trimming cost V 5 bases and J 1 base, with 26 bases left between them. Germline CDR1 is MDHEN and CDR2 is SYDVKM. The CDR3 contains 19 residues. CDR3 region: CASSPLFRQFPIGNTEAFF. CDR3 DNA sequence: TGTGCCAGCAGTCCCCTTTTCCGACAATTCCCCATCGGGAACACTGAAGCTTTCTTT.

This chain links TRBV4-3 with TRBJ1-1; D may be TRBD1 (5 bases). CDR1 and CDR2 (germline): LGHNA, YSLEER. The CDR3 sequence is 15 residues long. Trimming took off 0 bases at V and 1 base at J, with 9 bases between the two ends. CDR3: CASSQDRVPNTEAFF. CDR3 nucleotide sequence: TGCGCCAGCAGCCAAGACAGGGTACCGAACACTGAAGCTTTCTTT.

This clone was seen only a few times. The V call is TRBV30, the J call TRBJ1-5, with 8 bases lining up with TRBD1. The germline V gene encodes CDR1 GTSNPN and CDR2 SVGIG (reference sequence). The CDR3 extends over 13 amino acids. The V gene end was trimmed by 5 bases and the J gene end by 6 bases; junction bases not matched to a gene: 6. The CDR3 is CAWAQGAGQPQHF. The CDR3, as DNA: TGTGCCTGGGCCCAGGGGGCTGGTCAGCCCCAGCATTTT.

The V and J genes are TRBV27 and TRBJ1-5, with TRBD1 as a possible D gene (5 bases). V dropped 7 bases and J dropped 5 bases, with 21 bases sitting between them. The CDR3 has 16 residues. Germline CDR1 reads MNHEY; CDR2 reads SMNVEV (reference sequence). The CDR3 nucleotides are TGTGCCAGCAATCCCGACCCCCCAGGGCCCCATCAGCCCCAGCATTTT. Translated, it gives CASNPDPPGPHQPQHF.

This CDR3 is CASSYWTGEETQYF. CDR3 nucleotide sequence: TGTGCCAGCAGTTACTGGACAGGTGAAGAGACCCAGTACTTC. The chain employs TRBV6-5 and TRBJ2-5, with 7 bases identical to TRBD1. Losses at the gene ends were 1 base for V and 3 bases for J; bases not matched to a gene: 2. CDR3 length: 14 amino acids. Germline lookup yields CDR1 MNHEY and CDR2 SVGAGI.

DNA of the CDR3: TGCGCCAGCAGCTCGCGGGGGTTTAGCACAGATACGCAGTATTTT. It specifies CASSSRGFSTDTQYF. The chain combines TRBV4-3 with TRBJ2-3, with 7 bases fitting TRBD2. The CDR3 has 15 residues. The J segment lost 0 bases and the V segment lost 5 bases, leaving 5 bases of the junction unmatched. Per the germline V gene, CDR1 is LGHNA and CDR2 is YSLEER.

V and J are TRBV5-1 and TRBJ2-1, with 11 bases matching TRBD2. The length of the CDR3 is 15 residues. CDR1 SGHRS and CDR2 YFSETQ come from the germline V gene. With V trimmed by 3 bases and J by 4 bases, 3 bases remained unmatched. This chain's CDR3 is CASSWGLAEYNEQFF. The CDR3 coding sequence is TGCGCCAGCAGCTGGGGACTAGCGGAGTACAATGAGCAGTTCTTC.

J is TRBJ1-4 and V is TRBV4-2; D is uncertain. Germline values: CDR1 LGHNA, CDR2 YNFKEQ. V lost 0 bases to trimming and J lost 6 bases, with 5 bases between them. The CDR3 loop spans 13 amino acids. The DNA for the CDR3 is TGTGCCAGCAGCCAAGATAGTGATGAAAAACTGTTTTTT. It specifies CASSQDSDEKLFF.

This clone is a singleton in its sample. CDR3 coding DNA: TGTGCCAGCCAGGCTAGCCCTAGCACAGATACGCAGTATTTT. It specifies CASQASPSTDTQYF. The rearrangement links TRBV6-5 to TRBJ2-3, with a tentative D call TRBD2 (5 bases). CDR1 MNHEY and CDR2 SVGAGI come from the germline V gene. V was shortened by 8 bases and J by 0 bases, with 12 bases between the two germline ends. The CDR3 covers 14 residues.

The chain joins TRBV30 to TRBJ2-7, with D possibly matching TRBD2 (5 bases). The germline V gene has CDR1 GTSNPN and CDR2 SVGIG (reference sequence). The V gene lost 4 bases and the J gene lost 5 bases, with 12 bases spanning the gap. This CDR3 has 12 residues. CDR3 coding DNA: TGTGCCTGGACCCCGGCCGGGAACGAGCAGTACTTC. It yields the protein CAWTPAGNEQYF.

The V call is TRBV27, the J call TRBJ2-7, with 8 bases aligning to TRBD1. V gave up 2 bases and J gave up 2 bases; unmatched junction bases: 5. Germline CDR1 MNHEY, CDR2 SMNVEV (reference sequence). This CDR3 region has 15 residues. The CDR3 is CASSLGQGIAYEQYF. CDR3 nucleotides: TGTGCCAGCAGTTTAGGACAGGGAATCGCCTACGAGCAGTACTTC.

This clone was found once. The rearrangement uses TRBV6-6 and TRBJ1-1; 10 positions match TRBD1. Germline V gene lookup returns CDR1 MNHNY and CDR2 SVGAGI (reference sequence). The V and J ends lost 5 bases and 3 bases, in that order; junction bases with no gene match: 6. This CDR3 contains 15 residues. CDR3 coding DNA: TGTGCCAGCAGTGCGTCCGGGACAGGGGACACTGAAGCTTTCTTT. Protein sequence: CASSASGTGDTEAFF.

The rearrangement uses TRBV4-1 and TRBJ2-2; TRBD2 matches at 12 bases. The germline V gene encodes CDR1 MGHRA and CDR2 YSYEKL. The CDR3 covers 19 residues. V gave up 0 bases and J gave up 4 bases; unmatched junction bases: 9. CDR3 in DNA: TGCGCCAGCAGCCAAGATACGACTAGCGGGAGAATTCGCACCGGGGAGCTGTTTTTT. It yields the protein CASSQDTTSGRIRTGELFF.

This chain uses TRBV7-9 with TRBJ2-7; TRBD2 aligns across 10 bases. The ends lost 3 bases at V and 5 bases at J; junction bases unmatched: 7. The CDR3 runs 15 residues. Germline loops: CDR1 SEHNR, CDR2 FQNEAQ (reference sequence). CDR3 nucleotides: TGTGCCAGCAGCTTTTTAGCGGGAGGTATCAACGAGCAGTACTTC. It codes for CASSFLAGGINEQYF.

The chain combines TRBV7-2 with TRBJ1-5, with D possibly matching TRBD1 (5 bases). Germline values: CDR1 SGHTA, CDR2 FQGNSA. CDR3 length: 16 residues. Trimming removed 2 bases at V and 4 bases at J, with 15 bases between. The CDR3 nucleotides are TGTGCCAGCAGCTTACAGGCAGGGACTTGGAATCAGCCCCAGCATTTT. This sequence encodes CASSLQAGTWNQPQHF.

V gene TRBV27 combines with J gene TRBJ2-1; 9 nucleotides line up with TRBD1. This CDR3 is 14 amino acids long. Germline V gene lookup returns CDR1 MNHEY and CDR2 SMNVEV (reference sequence). V shed 4 bases, J shed 7 bases, and the junction held 5 bases outside the gene matches. The CDR3 loop is CASSYRGRVNEQFF. In nucleotides, the CDR3 is TGTGCCAGCAGTTACAGGGGGCGGGTAAATGAGCAGTTCTTC.

This chain links TRBV19 with TRBJ2-2; TRBD2 matches at 8 bases. Germline CDR1 reads LNHDA; CDR2 reads SQIVND (reference sequence). V trimming: 10 bases; J trimming: 6 bases; junction bases outside the gene matches: 7. The CDR3 is 13 amino acids. CDR3 sequence reads: CATASGGAGELFF. The CDR3 bases are TGTGCCACCGCCAGCGGGGGCGCCGGGGAGCTGTTTTTT. Together with reference TRBV19 and TRBJ2-2, the CDR3 gives the full variable domain: DGGITQSPKYLFRKEGQNVTLSCEQNLNHDAMYWYRQDPGQGLRLIYYSQIVNDFQKGDIAEGYSVSREKKESFPLTVTSAQKNPTAFYLCATASGGAGELFFGEGSRLTVL.

This clone showed up just once. The chain employs TRBV5-4 and TRBJ2-7; TRBD1 agrees at 7 bases. J gave up 3 bases and V 3 bases, and 12 bases lay outside the gene matches. The CDR3 loop spans 16 amino acids. Germline assignment: CDR1 SGHNT and CDR2 YYREEE (reference sequence). CDR3: CASSSPGTERLYEQYF. The CDR3 bases are TGTGCCAGCAGCTCACCCGGGACAGAGAGACTCTACGAGCAGTACTTC. Full variable domain (remainder filled in from reference TRBV5-4 and TRBJ2-7): ETGVTQSPTHLIKTRGQQVTLRCSSQSGHNTVSWYQQALGQGPQFIFQYYREEENGRGNFPPRFSGLQFPNYSSELNVNALELDDSALYLCASSSPGTERLYEQYFGPGTRLTVT.

CDR3 coding DNA: TGTGCCTGGAATACAGGGAGCCACGAGCAGTACTTC. Translating it yields CAWNTGSHEQYF. The chain couples TRBV30 to TRBJ2-7, with D perhaps matching TRBD1 (6 bases). Trimming shortened V by 4 bases and J by 5 bases, and 12 bases separated the two germline ends. The CDR3 is 12 residues long. Per germline, CDR1 GTSNPN and CDR2 SVGIG (reference sequence). The variable domain in full, with the rest retrieved from reference TRBV30 and TRBJ2-7, is SQTIHQWPATLVQPVGSPLSLECTVEGTSNPNLYWYRQAAGRGLQLLFYSVGIGQISSEVPQNLSASRPQDRQFILSSKKLLLSDSGFYLCAWNTGSHEQYFGPGTRLTVT.

The chain is built from TRBV7-9 and TRBJ1-5, with D maybe TRBD1 (6 bases). CDR1 is SEHNR and CDR2 is FQNEAQ in the germline V gene (reference sequence). The CDR3 covers 18 residues. V was trimmed by 2 bases and J by 0 bases, leaving 17 bases between them. CDR3 sequence (DNA): TGTGCCAGCAGCTTAATCGACAGGCGGGACTATAGCAATCAGCCCCAGCATTTT. It is translated as CASSLIDRRDYSNQPQHF. The entire variable domain, with the rest obtained from reference TRBV7-9 and TRBJ1-5, is as follows: DTGVSQNPRHKITKRGQNVTFRCDPISEHNRLYWYRQTLGQGPEFLTYFQNEAQLEKSRLLSDRFSAERPKGSFSTLEIQRTEQGDSAMYLCASSLIDRRDYSNQPQHFGDGTRLSIL.

This chain links TRBV15 with TRBJ1-2; TRBD1 agrees at 9 bases. Losses at the gene ends were 4 bases for V and 4 bases for J; bases not matched to a gene: 7. The germline V gene encodes CDR1 LNHNV and CDR2 YYDKDF (reference sequence). This CDR3 has 15 amino acids. CDR3 DNA: TGTGCCACCAGCACCCGACAGGGGGACGGCTATGGCTACACCTTC. Protein sequence: CATSTRQGDGYGYTF.

The chain has TRBV27 and TRBJ2-3, with TRBD2 matching over 11 bases. V lost 6 bases to trimming and J lost 2 bases; unmatched junction nucleotides: 10. CDR3 size: 17 residues. Germline values: CDR1 MNHEY, CDR2 SMNVEV (reference sequence). CDR3 nucleotide sequence: TGTGCCAGCAGCCTTTTACTAGCGGGGGCCTTCACAGATACGCAGTATTTT. It is translated as CASSLLLAGAFTDTQYF.

The chain recombines TRBV7-2 with TRBJ2-7; 9 bases align to TRBD1. V shed 4 bases and J 4 bases; nucleotides not matched to a gene: 8. Looked up from germline, CDR1 is SGHTA and CDR2 is FQGNSA. This CDR3 region has 15 residues. The CDR3 DNA reads as TGTGCCAGCAGCTACTATACAGGGGGCGCGTACGAGCAGTACTTC. It specifies CASSYYTGGAYEQYF. Drawing the rest from reference TRBV7-2 and TRBJ2-7, the complete variable domain is GAGVSQSPSNKVTEKGKDVELRCDPISGHTALYWYRQSLGQGLEFLIYFQGNSAPDKSGLPSDRFSAERTGGSVSTLTIQRTQQEDSAVYLCASSYYTGGAYEQYFGPGTRLTVT.

This clone was recorded once. The chain employs TRBV6-5 and TRBJ2-5, with a tentative D call TRBD2 (5 bases). Trimming shortened V by 5 bases and J by 5 bases, and 12 bases separated the two germline ends. The CDR3 loop spans 13 amino acids. Germline V gives CDR1 MNHEY, CDR2 SVGAGI. CDR3 DNA sequence: TGTGCCAGCAGTAAACTAGGTCCCGAGACCCAGTACTTC. Amino acid sequence: CASSKLGPETQYF.